This T cell receptor (beta chain) was identified in a study of T cells in Graves' hyperthyroidism and ophthalmopathy (dated by TCRdb to the late 2010s). Regarding the research as a whole: Peripheral blood was collected at initial diagnosis, before any treatment. To identify distinguishing TCR V-J signatures, a discovery cohort of about 100 patients was used, comprising some 43 with Graves' ophthalmopathy and under 60 with stable Graves' hyperthyroidism. Prospective prediction of ophthalmopathy was tested in an independent validation cohort consisting of about 20 hyperthyroidism patients and some 17 patients who later progressed to ophthalmopathy. The roughly 99 discovery patients were divided at random into training and test sets in a 7:3 ratio. The study also compared thyroid tissue and blood T-cell repertoires from more than five Graves' hyperthyroidism patients. After blood sampling, hyperthyroidism patients were treated with methimazole at a starting dose of 30 mg daily, and ophthalmopathy patients were treated with high-dose intravenous methylprednisolone. The paper reports TCR Vbeta CDR3 sequencing of approximately 140 peripheral blood samples: approximately 41 ophthalmopathy, under 85 hyperthyroidism and around 17 progressor patients. On the study overall, not on this receptor specifically: Most expanded thyroid clonotypes (frequency above 0.001) were also detected in blood, a finding suggesting that blood repertoires may reflect thyroid immune responses. In validation, the model predicted progression to ophthalmopathy with about 71% sensitivity and around 72% specificity, a median of 6.5 months before onset. In cross-validation, a model built on a 13 V-J signature told ophthalmopathy apart from stable hyperthyroidism with less than 90% sensitivity and approximately 81% specificity, and in testing the same model reached 80%/75%. No statistical method was used to set the sample size in advance, and investigators knew the group allocation.

The TCR beta CDR3 regions were amplified from RNA transcripts. For the first round of RT-PCR on the TCR CDR3, the HTBI primer set was used together with the Qiagen OneStep RT-PCR kit. Libraries were constructed in a second round of multiplex PCR, after which size selection and purification were performed. Libraries were sequenced paired-end with 100 bp reads on an Illumina HiSeq2000. Regarding the original processing steps: Raw data were processed with SOAPnuke, discarding reads with adapters, uncalled bases, mean Phred below 15, or no exact constant-primer or identifier match. High-quality paired reads were merged with COPE v1.2.5, and unique nucleotide sequences were defined as clonotypes. MiTCR v1.1 was used to align clonotypes to the IMGT TRBV, TRBD and TRBJ reference segments. Only V-J combinations with frequency above 0.0001, covering roughly 99% of repertoires, were analysed. The TCS score was defined as the ratio of F50 (clonal expansion) to E x V (chaos), calculated using BLOSUM62-based TCRdist between CDR3 peptides within each V-J. Welch's t-statistics and random forest reduced fewer than 550 V-J features to 10 to 15, which were used in a naive Bayes classifier (R e1071). TCRdb reanalyzed the raw reads on its own, using fastp at Q25 for trimming and MiXCR for clone calling, and kept in-frame beta chains. Entries that share a CDR3 protein sequence are merged under the most common genes and DNA. None of the V and J calls come from the authors' own analysis; TCRdb made them. The sample data list about 580,000 distinct CDR3 sequences, and about 14% of these were observed just once. The ten biggest clones cover around 5.4% of the sample.

V is cut by 3 bases and J by 6 bases, and the space between the germline ends is 12 bases. The germline V gene (reference sequence) gives CDR1 as GTSNPN and CDR2 as SVGIG. From the cysteine through the phenylalanine, the CDR3 covers 12 amino acids. The only DNA kept is the CDR3, 36 bases in frame from the first base. Hyperthyroidism patients were newly diagnosed, had a disease duration of under 2 months, and were aged 18 to 65 years. The study excluded patients with uncontrolled infections, other autoimmune diseases, pregnancy or lactation. Diagnoses relied on clinical symptoms, serum thyroxine and TRAb, thyroid ultrasound and orbital computed tomography. Blood from progressor patients was collected at the time of first diagnosis with hyperthyroidism, before any ophthalmopathy symptoms had appeared. Ficoll-Paque density gradient centrifugation was used to isolate PBMCs from about 9.4 ml of fresh peripheral blood. Progressor patients were defined as those initially diagnosed with Graves' hyperthyroidism in whom ophthalmopathy developed during follow-up. Trizol reagent was used to extract total RNA, and RNA quality was then checked on an Agilent 2100 Bioanalyzer.

There are many counts of this clonotype. It lacks a known antigen. No per-base quality is available; no much larger clone lies one base away. The chain is encoded by TRBV30 joined to TRBJ2-7; the best D guess is TRBD2, with 6 bases matching. The source is a woman aged 25 to 39 with Graves' hyperthyroidism that later progressed to Graves' ophthalmopathy. The specimen sequenced was blood. The CDR3 amino acid sequence is: CAWSPGTPEQYF. At the DNA level, the sequence is TGTGCCTGGAGCCCTGGGACTCCCGAGCAGTACTTC.